This T cell receptor (beta chain) was recovered during a study of blood T cell repertoires in COVID-19. Trimming stripped 1 base from V and 12 bases from J, with 7 bases between. The germline gives CDR1 MNHEY, CDR2 SMNVEV (reference sequence). The CDR3 consists of 11 residues. Data came from immunoSEQ multiplex PCR; TCRdb stores just in-frame clones and leaves some out. Here the sample spans around 68,000 clones, roughly 84% being singletons. V usage is TRBV27 and J usage is TRBJ2-1, with D possibly TRBD1 on 6 matching bases. The sequence derives from a woman in her forties or fifties with acute or convalescent COVID-19. The sequencing sample was made of peripheral blood. The CDR3 DNA reads as TGTGCCAGCAGTTTATTGGACAGGCAGTTCTTC. Encoded protein: CASSLLDRQFF.